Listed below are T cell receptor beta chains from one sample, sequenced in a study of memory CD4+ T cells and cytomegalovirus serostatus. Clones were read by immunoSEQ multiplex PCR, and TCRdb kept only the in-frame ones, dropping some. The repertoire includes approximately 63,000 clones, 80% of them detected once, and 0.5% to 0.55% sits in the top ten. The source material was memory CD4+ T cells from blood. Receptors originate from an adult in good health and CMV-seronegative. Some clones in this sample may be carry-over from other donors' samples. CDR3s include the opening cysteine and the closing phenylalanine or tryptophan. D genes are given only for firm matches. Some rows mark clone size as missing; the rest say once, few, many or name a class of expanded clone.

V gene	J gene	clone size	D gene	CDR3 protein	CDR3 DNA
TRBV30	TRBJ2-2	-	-	CAWSVRRSGSTGELFF	TGTGCCTGGAGTGTACGTCGTTCAGGGTCTACCGGGGAGCTGTTTTTT
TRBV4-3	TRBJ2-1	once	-	CASSQAQGAREQFF	TGCGCCAGCAGCCAAGCACAGGGTGCCCGCGAGCAGTTCTTC
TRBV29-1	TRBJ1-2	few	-	CSVFLTTNYGYTF	TGCAGCGTTTTTTTGACCACTAACTATGGCTACACCTTC
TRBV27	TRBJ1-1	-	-	CASYPLAPGRRGNTEAFF	TGTGCCAGCTATCCCCTTGCGCCGGGACGGAGGGGAAACACTGAAGCTTTCTTT
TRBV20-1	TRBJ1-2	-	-	CSATGNSHTF	TGCAGTGCTACTGGTAATAGCCACACCTTC
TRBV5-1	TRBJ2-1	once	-	CASSLGPSISNEQFF	TGCGCCAGCAGCTTGGGTCCTAGCATATCCAATGAGCAGTTCTTC
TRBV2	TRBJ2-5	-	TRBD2	CASSPLAGTTQETQYF	TGTGCCAGCAGTCCTTTAGCGGGGACAACTCAAGAGACCCAGTACTTC
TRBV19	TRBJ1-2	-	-	CASTGVGGYTF	TGTGCCAGTACGGGGGTCGGTGGCTACACCTTC
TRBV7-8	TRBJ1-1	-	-	CASSLQQALNTEAFF	TGTGCCAGCAGCTTGCAACAGGCCTTGAACACTGAAGCTTTCTTT
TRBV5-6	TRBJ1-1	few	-	CASSFLLRDTEAFF	TGTGCCAGCAGCTTCTTACTCAGGGACACTGAAGCTTTCTTT
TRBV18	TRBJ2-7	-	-	CASSTAAYSYEQYF	TGTGCCAGCTCAACAGCCGCCTACTCCTACGAGCAGTACTTC
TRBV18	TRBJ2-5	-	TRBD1	CASSPGQGAETQYF	TGTGCCAGCTCACCGGGACAGGGTGCAGAGACCCAGTACTTC
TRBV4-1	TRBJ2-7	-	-	CASSQRQPSYEQYF	TGCGCCAGCAGCCAGAGACAGCCTTCCTACGAGCAGTACTTC
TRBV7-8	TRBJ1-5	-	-	CASSSEDTLNQPQHF	TGTGCCAGCAGCTCCGAGGACACTTTAAATCAGCCCCAGCATTTT
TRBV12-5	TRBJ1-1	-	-	CASGRGEGGWNTEAFF	TGTGCTAGTGGCCGGGGGGAAGGGGGATGGAACACTGAAGCTTTCTTT
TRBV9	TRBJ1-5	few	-	CASSVGVFGNQPQHF	TGTGCCAGCAGCGTAGGCGTCTTTGGCAATCAGCCCCAGCATTTT
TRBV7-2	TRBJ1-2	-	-	CASSPRPQANYGYTF	TGTGCCAGCAGCCCCCGACCCCAAGCTAACTATGGCTACACCTTC
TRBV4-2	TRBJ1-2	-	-	CASSQVGETAGNYGYTF	TGTGCCAGCAGCCAAGTGGGAGAGACAGCGGGAAACTATGGCTACACCTTC
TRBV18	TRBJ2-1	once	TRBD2	CASSRQLAGGDNEQFF	TGTGCCAGCTCACGTCAACTAGCGGGAGGGGACAATGAGCAGTTCTTC
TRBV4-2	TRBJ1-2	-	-	CASSQDDITGFYGYTF	TGTGCCAGCAGCCAAGATGATATAACGGGATTTTATGGCTACACCTTC
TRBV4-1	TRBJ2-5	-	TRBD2	CASSLGLAGEGETQYF	TGCGCCAGCAGCCTGGGGCTAGCGGGAGAAGGGGAGACCCAGTACTTC
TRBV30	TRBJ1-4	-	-	CAWSAGREEKLFF	TGTGCCTGGAGTGCGGGGAGGGAGGAAAAACTGTTTTTT